Shown below are 26 T cell receptor beta chains from a single sample sequenced in a study of T-cell memory formation after mild COVID-19 (dated by TCRdb to about 2021). Receptor libraries were prepared by 5' RACE. Sequencing instrument: Illumina NovaSeq 6000. TCRdb trimmed the raw reads at Q25, called clones with MiXCR and kept productive beta chains. Duplicate CDR3 protein sequences are folded into a single record with the most common DNA and genes. This sample is represented by 300,000 to 400,000 distinct CDR3 sequences; over 10% of them were singletons. The ten largest clones represent 20% to 25% of the sample. Sequences were obtained from PBMCs or a T cell subset sorted from them (not recorded which). The receptor set was obtained from a man aged 18-30 years who had mild COVID-19 (a few samples of this study predate the infection). The sample titles of this study are shuffled in the database, so cell type and time point are left out; the donor was told from shared clones.

This clonotype was observed many times. The chain carries TRBV7-9 and TRBJ2-3; a weak D match, TRBD2 (6 bases). CDR1 is SEHNR, CDR2 FQNEAQ, per germline (reference sequence). V lost 4 bases and J lost 0, with 11 bases in between. The CDR3 consists of 15 residues. The CDR3 loop is CASSSSGVSTDTQYF. In DNA form, the CDR3 reads TGTGCCAGCAGCTCCTCGGGGGTGAGCACAGATACGCAGTATTTT.

The chain employs TRBV11-2 and TRBJ2-5, with 8 positions matching TRBD2. The CDR3 totals 16 residues. Germline CDR1 reads SGHAT; CDR2 reads FQNNGV. Trimming cost V 5 bases and J 1 base; bases outside gene matches: 9. For the CDR3, the DNA is TGTGCCAGCAGCCCAACTTGGGCGGGGGGCCAAGAGACCCAGTACTTC. Its translation: CASSPTWAGGQETQYF.

The chain carries TRBV6-6 and TRBJ1-2; D is possibly TRBD1 (5 bases). The V end was cut by 6 bases, the J end by 5 bases, with 10 bases between. Germline loops: CDR1 MNHNY, CDR2 SVGAGI (reference sequence). The CDR3 runs 12 residues. For the CDR3, the DNA is TGTGCCAGCAGAGGGACCGCTTATGGCTACACCTTC. This encodes CASRGTAYGYTF.

The rearrangement joins TRBV11-2 to TRBJ2-2; D uncertain. The CDR3 consists of 14 residues. The germline gives CDR1 SGHAT, CDR2 FQNNGV. V shed 4 bases and J shed 6 bases, with 12 bases lying between them. This CDR3 reads CASSSIKTAGELFF. In DNA, the CDR3 is TGTGCCAGCAGCTCGATAAAAACAGCCGGGGAGCTGTTTTTT.

This clonotype was recorded many times. This sequence joins TRBV7-2 and TRBJ1-4; weak D call: TRBD1 (6 bases). V was shortened by 1 base and J by 6 bases, with 12 bases between the two germline ends. The CDR3 length is 15 residues. The germline CDR1 and CDR2 sequences are SGHTA and FQGNSA. CDR3 DNA sequence: TGTGCCAGCAGCTTAGTGCAGGGGTGGGATGAAAAACTGTTTTTT. Residues: CASSLVQGWDEKLFF.

This clonotype was seen a few times. The J gene is TRBJ1-4, the V gene TRBV4-1; D gene ambiguous. Between the trimmed V and J ends, which lost 5 bases and 6 bases, there was a span of 16 bases. CDR1 is MGHRA, CDR2 YSYEKL, per germline. CDR3 length: 15 residues. CDR3 bases: TGCGCCAGCAGCGACCTGAGGGAGGTGGATGAAAAACTGTTTTTT. Residues: CASSDLREVDEKLFF.

There are a few counts of this clonotype. The chain employs TRBV7-8 and TRBJ2-2, with TRBD2 matching over 11 bases. This CDR3 contains 15 residues. Trimming took 3 bases from V and 5 from J; bases not matched to a gene: 2. CDR1 and CDR2 from the germline V gene are SGHVS and FQNEAQ. CDR3 sequence: CASSFSGGATGELFF. The CDR3 bases are TGTGCCAGCAGCTTTAGCGGGGGGGCTACCGGGGAGCTGTTTTTT.

This clonotype appeared many times. This chain uses TRBV6-4 with TRBJ2-1; a possible D gene is TRBD2 (7 bases). Germline CDR1 MRHNA, CDR2 SNTAGT. The length of the CDR3 is 12 residues. V dropped 2 bases and J dropped 12 bases, with 11 bases sitting between them. The CDR3 spells CASSDRGGPQFF. The CDR3 coding sequence is TGTGCCAGCAGTGACAGGGGGGGCCCGCAGTTCTTC.

The V call is TRBV28, the J call TRBJ1-2; D gene ambiguous. With 10 bases removed from V and 3 bases from J, the gap between germline ends came to 12 bases. The CDR3 has 12 residues. Germline assignment: CDR1 MDHEN and CDR2 SYDVKM. In DNA, the CDR3 is TGTGCCACCGACAACTCGGACTATGGCTACACCTTC. Protein product: CATDNSDYGYTF.

This clonotype has at least ten counts. Written as DNA, the CDR3 is TGTGCCAGCAGCTTAGTAAGGAGCTCCTACGAGCAGTACTTC. It encodes CASSLVRSSYEQYF. The genes are TRBV7-2 and TRBJ2-7; D call uncertain. This CDR3 is 14 amino acids long. The germline gives CDR1 SGHTA, CDR2 FQGNSA. V was shortened by 1 base and J by 0 bases, with 7 bases between the two germline ends.

There are a few counts of this clonotype. V and J are TRBV5-1 and TRBJ2-7, with TRBD2 as a possible D gene (6 bases). V was clipped by 0 bases and J by 0 bases, with 19 bases between them. Germline values: CDR1 SGHRS, CDR2 YFSETQ. The CDR3 spans 18 residues. Here the CDR3 reads CASSLGRNSGFSSYEQYF. Written as DNA, the CDR3 is TGCGCCAGCAGCTTGGGCCGGAATAGCGGCTTCAGCTCCTACGAGCAGTACTTC.

The rearrangement links TRBV7-9 to TRBJ2-2; D remains ambiguous. The CDR3 sequence is 14 residues long. The germline V gene encodes CDR1 SEHNR and CDR2 FQNEAQ (reference sequence). With 5 bases removed from V and 1 base from J, the gap between germline ends came to 8 bases. CDR3 amino acids: CASSREGNTGELFF. DNA for the CDR3: TGTGCCAGCAGCAGGGAAGGGAACACCGGGGAGCTGTTTTTT.

The V and J genes are TRBV15 and TRBJ1-5; D remains ambiguous. This CDR3 is 16 amino acids long. The ends were cut back, 5 bases at V and 9 bases at J, with 23 bases in the middle. From germline, CDR1 is LNHNV and CDR2 YYDKDF (reference sequence). This chain's CDR3 is CATSGTPGPAHPPQHF. The DNA of the CDR3 is TGTGCCACCAGCGGAACCCCGGGCCCGGCTCATCCGCCCCAGCATTTT.

The rearrangement links TRBV2 to TRBJ2-7; D perhaps matches TRBD1 (6 bases). The CDR3 sequence is 12 residues long. Trimming shortened V by 7 bases and J by 2 bases, and 9 bases separated the two germline ends. Germline V gene sequence: CDR1 SNHLY, CDR2 FYNNEI. CDR3: CASKRTAYEQYF. The CDR3 DNA follows: TGTGCCAGCAAGAGGACAGCCTACGAGCAGTACTTC.

The chain combines TRBV14 with TRBJ2-5; D is uncertain. Germline V gene data show CDR1 as SGHDN and CDR2 as FVKESK. The CDR3 runs to 14 residues. Trimming pared 0 bases from V and 5 bases from J, leaving 10 bases between. DNA of the CDR3: TGTGCCAGCAGCCAAGAATGGGCCCGGGAGACCCAGTACTTC. It specifies CASSQEWARETQYF.

The CDR3 region is CASNFPGLARYEQYF. The CDR3 DNA sequence: TGTGCCAGCAACTTCCCGGGACTAGCGCGTTACGAGCAGTACTTC. The chain joins TRBV28 to TRBJ2-7; the match to TRBD2 covers 10 bases. V lost 7 bases, J lost 4 bases, and 10 bases stayed unmatched. From germline, CDR1 is MDHEN and CDR2 SYDVKM. This CDR3 is 15 amino acids long. Together with reference TRBV28 and TRBJ2-7, the CDR3 gives the full variable domain: DVKVTQSSRYLVKRTGEKVFLECVQDMDHENMFWYRQDPGLGLRLIYFSYDVKMKEKGDIPEGYSVSREKKERFSLILESASTNQTSMYLCASNFPGLARYEQYFGPGTRLTVT.

The chain is built from TRBV5-1 and TRBJ2-1, with a weak D call TRBD2 (7 bases). The CDR3 has 16 amino acids. CDR1 and CDR2 from the germline V gene are SGHRS and YFSETQ. V gave up 2 bases and J gave up 7 bases, with 19 bases separating them. DNA of the CDR3: TGCGCCAGCAGCTTAGGGGGGGCGGCTAATCAAAATGAGCAGTTCTTC. It specifies CASSLGGAANQNEQFF.

This chain joins TRBV7-2 and TRBJ1-2; TRBD1 agrees at 10 bases. The junction had 6 bases not matched to a gene; V was cut back by 1 base and J by 7 bases. Germline CDR1 is SGHTA and CDR2 is FQGNSA. The CDR3 has 15 residues. In nucleotides, the CDR3 is TGTGCCAGCAGCTTAGTCGGGACAGGGGAGAGTGGCTACACCTTC. Translated, it gives CASSLVGTGESGYTF.

This clonotype came up many times. The CDR3 DNA reads as TGTGCCAGCAGCCCCAACAGGGTGCAAGAGCAGTACTTC. This encodes CASSPNRVQEQYF. The chain recombines TRBV7-2 with TRBJ2-7; D might be TRBD1 (6 bases). The CDR3 has 13 residues. Trimming removed 5 bases from V and 7 bases from J, with 15 bases in between. CDR1 and CDR2 from the germline V gene are SGHTA and FQGNSA.

The table lists this clonotype with many counts. The chain carries TRBV6-1 and TRBJ2-7, with 7 bases matching TRBD1. The germline V gene encodes CDR1 MNHNS and CDR2 SASEGT. The CDR3 is 13 amino acids. Trimming removed 4 bases from V and 2 bases from J; junction bases left unmatched: 2. The CDR3 DNA is TGTGCCAGCAGTGTTACAGGGGCCTACGAGCAGTACGTC. Its protein is CASSVTGAYEQYV.

The V gene is TRBV7-9, the J gene TRBJ1-2; D remains unclear. V was shortened by 1 base and J by 7 bases, with 10 bases between the two germline ends. This CDR3 has 13 amino acids. The germline CDR1 and CDR2 sequences are SEHNR and FQNEAQ (reference sequence). Here the CDR3 reads CASSLVPGGGYTF. The DNA for the CDR3 is TGTGCCAGCAGCTTAGTGCCGGGAGGTGGCTACACCTTC.

The rearrangement links TRBV18 to TRBJ2-1, with D possibly being TRBD2 (6 bases). This CDR3 region has 15 residues. CDR1 and CDR2 (germline): KGHSH, LQKENI. Trimming cost V 8 bases and J 8 bases, with 22 bases left between them. CDR3 in amino acids: CASRRGETGWDEQFF. As DNA, the CDR3 is TGTGCCAGCCGGAGGGGCGAGACCGGTTGGGATGAGCAGTTCTTC.

This clonotype was seen ten or more times. The V gene is TRBV5-1, the J gene TRBJ2-5, with 7 nucleotides matching TRBD1. V lost 2 bases, J lost 1 base, and 5 bases stayed unmatched. CDR3 length equals 15 residues. Germline CDR1 and CDR2: SGHRS and YFSETQ. CDR3 region: CASSFTGDVQETQYF. In DNA form, the CDR3 reads TGCGCCAGCAGCTTTACAGGGGACGTCCAAGAGACCCAGTACTTC.

The V and J genes are TRBV20-1 and TRBJ1-2; D ambiguous. CDR1 DFQATT and CDR2 SNEGSKA come from the germline V gene (reference sequence). The CDR3 is made up of 12 amino acids. Trimming stripped 1 base from V and 4 bases from J, with 7 bases between. In nucleotides, the CDR3 is TGCAGTGCTAGAGGACACCTCTATGGCTACACCTTC. It is translated as CSARGHLYGYTF.

A note on this clonotype: Since the CDR3 does not end with the conserved phenylalanine or tryptophan, this likely comes from a read error. V gene TRBV20-1 combines with J gene TRBJ2-2; maybe TRBD2 (5 bases). With 4 bases removed from V and 1 base from J, the gap between germline ends came to 10 bases. Germline V gives CDR1 DFQATT, CDR2 SNEGSKA (reference sequence). The CDR3 is 14 amino acids. In nucleotides, the CDR3 is TGCAGTGCTACAACCGGGAAGAACACCGGGGAGCTGTTTTTA. This gives the protein CSATTGKNTGELFL.

This clonotype was observed many times. CDR3 sequence reads: CASSRSGEKLFF. The CDR3 DNA reads TGTGCCAGCAGCCGCAGTGGTGAAAAACTGTTTTTT. The J gene is TRBJ1-4, the V gene TRBV28; D gene ambiguous. This CDR3 has 12 amino acids. V dropped 6 bases and J dropped 7 bases, with 9 bases sitting between them. The V gene's germline CDR1 is MDHEN and CDR2 SYDVKM. The whole variable domain, remainder taken from reference TRBV28 and TRBJ1-4, is DVKVTQSSRYLVKRTGEKVFLECVQDMDHENMFWYRQDPGLGLRLIYFSYDVKMKEKGDIPEGYSVSREKKERFSLILESASTNQTSMYLCASSRSGEKLFFGSGTQLSVL.